This T cell receptor beta chain appears in the sequencing data of a study of blood T cell repertoires in COVID-19. Study background: The cDNA or gDNA used as material had been derived from T cells, B-cell-depleted T cells, or PBMCs.

Data came from immunoSEQ multiplex PCR; TCRdb stores just in-frame clones and leaves some out. This table has around 190,000 clones, about four fifths appearing once. CDR1 and CDR2 from the germline V gene are MNHEY and SMNVEV (reference sequence). With 3 bases removed from V and 4 bases from J, the gap between germline ends came to 10 bases. This CDR3 region has 13 residues. This clone was recorded a few times. The sequenced material came from peripheral blood. The chain is built from TRBV27 and TRBJ2-7, with D possibly TRBD1 on 5 matching bases. The sequence was obtained from a man between 65 and 79 years old with active or convalescent COVID-19. CDR3 DNA sequence: TGTGCCAGCAGTTTCTCGACAGCTTACGAGCAGTACTTC. The encoded protein is CASSFSTAYEQYF.